This passage covers 17 T cell receptor beta chains from one sample sequenced in a study of OX40 agonist ivuxolimab in advanced cancers. TCRdb keeps only in-frame clones here, not all; method: immunoSEQ multiplex PCR. The sample holds 15,000 to 20,000 clones; about 88% are singletons and the top ten take just under 20%. This specimen was CD4+ or CD8+ T cells sorted from blood, taken in a trial of the OX40 agonist ivuxolimab. These receptors all stem from an adult with an advanced solid tumor such as melanoma, head and neck, liver or kidney cancer.

This chain connects TRBV6-5 to TRBJ2-1; 11 bases agree with TRBD2. Looked up from germline, CDR1 is MNHEY and CDR2 is SVGAGI. The CDR3 runs to 15 residues. Trimming at V came to 5 bases and at J to 6 bases, leaving 6 bases not matched to a gene. The CDR3 loop reads CASSLSGRAPNEQFF. As DNA, the CDR3 is TGTGCCAGCAGTCTTAGCGGGAGGGCCCCCAATGAGCAGTTCTTC.

This sequence joins TRBV18 and TRBJ1-5, with 11 bases matching TRBD1. Germline V CDR1 and CDR2: KGHSH, LQKENI. The CDR3 totals 17 residues. Trimming took 0 bases from V and 1 from J; bases not matched to a gene: 2. The CDR3 is CASSPPGTGGSNQPQHF. As DNA, the CDR3 is TGTGCCAGCTCACCACCCGGGACAGGGGGGAGCAATCAGCCCCAGCATTTT. Full variable domain (rest looked up from reference TRBV18 and TRBJ1-5): NAGVMQNPRHLVRRRGQEARLRCSPMKGHSHVYWYRQLPEEGLKFMVYLQKENIIDESGMPKERFSAEFPKEGPSILRIQQVVRGDSAAYFCASSPPGTGGSNQPQHFGDGTRLSIL.

This chain joins TRBV19 and TRBJ1-5; the D is unclear. Germline V gene lookup returns CDR1 LNHDA and CDR2 SQIVND (reference sequence). The CDR3 is 16 amino acids. V lost 5 bases and J lost 2, with 16 bases in between. CDR3 in amino acids: CASSFGQRRRNQPQHF. The CDR3 coding sequence is TGTGCCAGTAGTTTTGGGCAGCGACGCCGCAATCAGCCCCAGCATTTT.

The chain joins TRBV9 to TRBJ2-1; D is perhaps TRBD2 (5 bases). Germline V gives CDR1 SGDLS, CDR2 YYNGEE. The CDR3 spans 15 residues. Trimming shortened V by 0 bases and J by 1 base, and 8 bases separated the two germline ends. CDR3 amino acids: CASSVDRRSYNEQFF. CDR3 nucleotides: TGTGCCAGCAGCGTAGATAGGAGGTCCTACAATGAGCAGTTCTTC. The whole variable domain, remainder taken from reference TRBV9 and TRBJ2-1, is DSGVTQTPKHLITATGQRVTLRCSPRSGDLSVYWYQQSLDQGLQFLIQYYNGEERAKGNILERFSAQQFPDLHSELNLSSLELGDSALYFCASSVDRRSYNEQFFGPGTRLTVL.

The rearrangement links TRBV27 to TRBJ2-6, with D perhaps assigned TRBD1 or TRBD2 (5 bases each). In germline, CDR1 is MNHEY, CDR2 SMNVEV (reference sequence). The CDR3 runs to 15 residues. V shed 5 bases and J shed 2 bases, with 10 bases lying between them. The CDR3 DNA reads TGTGCCAGCAGTCCCGGGGCGACTGGGGCCAACGTCCTGACTTTC. Protein: CASSPGATGANVLTF.

This rearrangement joins TRBV28 to TRBJ2-1, with D hard to call. V was cut by 2 bases and J by 8 bases, with 4 bases left in between. The germline CDR1 and CDR2 sequences are MDHEN and SYDVKM. The CDR3 is 11 amino acids. The CDR3 DNA reads TGTGCCAGCAGTTTACGATATGAGCAGTTCTTC. Translating gives CASSLRYEQFF.

The chain carries TRBV10-3 and TRBJ2-1; 8 positions match TRBD1. V gave up 7 bases and J gave up 6 bases; unmatched junction bases: 14. Germline V gene data show CDR1 as ENHRY and CDR2 as SYGVKD. This CDR3 has 16 residues. CDR3: CAIMRQGTDSSNEQFF. The CDR3 DNA reads as TGTGCCATCATGAGACAGGGGACTGACTCTTCCAATGAGCAGTTCTTC.

This clone occurred once. The V call is TRBV19, the J call TRBJ2-2; no firm D call. V shed 4 bases and J shed 5 bases, with 14 bases lying between them. From germline, CDR1 is LNHDA and CDR2 SQIVND (reference sequence). This CDR3 is 15 amino acids long. The CDR3 loop reads CASSTPGLGTGELFF. CDR3 bases: TGTGCCAGTAGTACCCCGGGCTTAGGGACCGGGGAGCTGTTTTTT.

This chain joins TRBV29-1 and TRBJ2-1; 14 bases map to TRBD2. CDR3 length equals 14 residues. The germline CDR1 and CDR2 sequences are SQVTM and ANQGSEA. The J segment lost 7 bases and the V segment lost 6 bases, leaving 5 bases of the junction unmatched. The CDR3 reads CSVAGTSGSNEQFF. The DNA for the CDR3 is TGCAGCGTCGCCGGGACTAGCGGGAGTAATGAGCAGTTCTTC.

J is TRBJ2-7 and V is TRBV27; perhaps TRBD1 as D (6 bases). Germline loops: CDR1 MNHEY, CDR2 SMNVEV (reference sequence). This CDR3 contains 10 residues. CDR3 loop: CASGHYEQYF. The CDR3 DNA is TGTGCGTCGGGACATTACGAGCAGTACTTC.

The chain has TRBV27 and TRBJ1-2, with D tentatively TRBD1 (6 bases). This CDR3 region has 16 residues. Trimming shortened V by 4 bases and J by 6 bases, and 21 bases separated the two germline ends. The germline V gene encodes CDR1 MNHEY and CDR2 SMNVEV (reference sequence). CDR3 loop: CASSSPSLTGSDGYTF. In DNA, the CDR3 is TGTGCCAGCAGTTCTCCCTCCCTCACAGGGTCCGATGGCTACACCTTC.

This sequence joins TRBV7-9 and TRBJ2-5; D is undetermined. From germline, CDR1 is SEHNR and CDR2 FQNEAQ (reference sequence). The CDR3 loop spans 11 amino acids. Trimming pared 5 bases from V and 9 bases from J, leaving 10 bases between. The CDR3 DNA follows: TGTGCCAGCAGCAAGGAAAGGGCCCAGTACTTC. Amino acid sequence: CASSKERAQYF.

V is TRBV6-5 and J is TRBJ2-7, with D perhaps being TRBD1 or TRBD2 (6 bases each). Germline values: CDR1 MNHEY, CDR2 SVGAGI. The CDR3 is 14 amino acids. V was cut by 7 bases and J by 2 bases, with 15 bases left in between. CDR3 sequence reads: CASTRGGGTYEQYF. As DNA, the CDR3 is TGTGCCAGCACCAGGGGCGGCGGGACCTACGAGCAGTACTTC.

The J gene is TRBJ2-6, the V gene TRBV28, with a possible D match to TRBD1 (5 bases). The length of the CDR3 is 14 residues. CDR1 and CDR2 (germline): MDHEN, SYDVKM. Trimming took off 9 bases at V and 1 base at J, with 10 bases between the two ends. In nucleotides, the CDR3 is TGTGCCAGTAAAAGGGGTTCTGGGGCCAACGTCCTGACTTTC. Its protein product is CASKRGSGANVLTF.

The count of this clone is one. V gene TRBV18 combines with J gene TRBJ2-1; 8 nucleotides line up with TRBD1. V trimming: 5 bases; J trimming: 5 bases; junction bases outside the gene matches: 5. The germline gives CDR1 KGHSH, CDR2 LQKENI. The CDR3 has 14 residues. As DNA, the CDR3 is TGTGCCAGCTCATTGACAGGGGACCACAATGAGCAGTTCTTC. Translating it yields CASSLTGDHNEQFF.

CDR3 residues: CASSLASTGAGELFF. DNA for the CDR3: TGTGCCAGCAGCTTAGCTTCCACAGGGGCCGGGGAGCTGTTTTTT. The chain carries TRBV7-2 and TRBJ2-2, with TRBD1 matching 7 bases. CDR3 length equals 15 residues. V gave up 0 bases and J gave up 6 bases; unmatched junction bases: 4. CDR1 is SGHTA and CDR2 is FQGNSA in the germline V gene.

The chain combines TRBV10-3 with TRBJ1-2, with TRBD1 matching 10 bases. V lost 6 bases and J lost 12; bases outside the gene matches: 7. Germline-derived CDR1 and CDR2 are ENHRY and SYGVKD. The CDR3 sequence is 12 residues long. CDR3 DNA sequence: TGTGCCATCAGCCCGGGACAGGGGACCAACACCTTC. Translating it yields CAISPGQGTNTF.